The next 18 T cell receptor beta chains were all read from a single sample in a study of cytomegalovirus exposure and HLA in healthy donors. The PCR employed 60 Vbeta primers together with 13 Jbeta primers. Profiled with immunoSEQ multiplex PCR; TCRdb holds only in-frame clones, not every one. This sample has fewer than 40,000 clones, with 75% to 85% found just once. Sequenced: PBMCs. The receptors originated from a woman in her thirties or forties in good health and CMV-seronegative.

CDR3 DNA: TGCACCAGCAGGACTAGCGGGCCAGACAATGAGCAGTTCTTC. Translating it yields CTSRTSGPDNEQFF. The genes are TRBV1 and TRBJ2-1; the table calls TRBD2, which could not be checked here. TRBV1 is classified as a pseudogene. This CDR3 contains 14 residues.

Only one count was recorded for this clone. The chain is built from TRBV28 and TRBJ2-3; 7 nucleotides line up with TRBD1. CDR1 MDHEN and CDR2 SYDVKM come from the germline V gene. This CDR3 region has 15 residues. V lost 6 bases, J lost 2 bases, and 8 bases stayed unmatched. The CDR3 nucleotides read TGTGCCAGCAGCGCGGACAGGACTTCCACAGATACGCAGTATTTT. This translates into CASSADRTSTDTQYF.

This chain uses TRBV5-1 with TRBJ2-1; 12 bases align to TRBD2. The V gene's germline CDR1 is SGHRS and CDR2 YFSETQ. This CDR3 has 15 amino acids. V was clipped by 4 bases and J by 5 bases; unmatched bases: 4. The CDR3 region has the DNA TGCGCCAGCAGCCTTAGACTAGCGGGGGACAATGAGCAGTTCTTC. Amino acids: CASSLRLAGDNEQFF.

This clone was counted a single time. The chain combines TRBV9 with TRBJ2-3; tentative D call: TRBD1 (7 bases). CDR1 SGDLS and CDR2 YYNGEE come from the germline V gene. V was clipped by 5 bases and J by 6 bases, with 16 bases between them. CDR3 size: 14 residues. DNA for the CDR3: TGTGCCAGCAGTGCAGGGGGGTGGGATGATACGCAGTATTTT. This codes for CASSAGGWDDTQYF. Together with reference TRBV9 and TRBJ2-3, the CDR3 gives the full variable domain: DSGVTQTPKHLITATGQRVTLRCSPRSGDLSVYWYQQSLDQGLQFLIQYYNGEERAKGNILERFSAQQFPDLHSELNLSSLELGDSALYFCASSAGGWDDTQYFGPGTRLTVL.

The rearrangement joins TRBV28 to TRBJ2-2; 10 bases agree with TRBD1. Trimming at V came to 5 bases and at J to 5 bases, leaving 8 bases not matched to a gene. Per the germline V gene, CDR1 is MDHEN and CDR2 is SYDVKM. The CDR3 runs to 16 residues. CDR3 in amino acids: CASSVTGTGVTGELFF. In nucleotides, the CDR3 is TGTGCCAGCAGTGTTACCGGGACAGGGGTGACCGGGGAGCTGTTTTTT.

The chain links TRBV6-6 to TRBJ1-5, with 10 bases fitting TRBD1. The J segment lost 6 bases and the V segment lost 10 bases, leaving 6 bases of the junction unmatched. Germline CDR1 and CDR2: MNHNY and SVGAGI (reference sequence). The CDR3 sequence is 13 residues long. The CDR3: CATLDRGPQPQHF. DNA for the CDR3: TGTGCCACCCTTGACAGGGGGCCTCAGCCCCAGCATTTT.

The chain combines TRBV5-4 with TRBJ1-1, with D unclear. V was trimmed by 0 bases and J by 3 bases, leaving 3 bases between them. The CDR3 is 12 amino acids. The V gene's germline CDR1 is SGHNT and CDR2 YYREEE (reference sequence). The CDR3 DNA reads as TGTGCCAGCAGCTTGGCTGACACTGAAGCTTTCTTT. It yields the protein CASSLADTEAFF.

This chain uses TRBV7-6 with TRBJ2-5; a possible D gene is TRBD2 (7 bases). The CDR3 covers 17 residues. Trimming pared 5 bases from V and 4 bases from J, leaving 23 bases between. Germline values: CDR1 SGHVS, CDR2 FNYEAQ. CDR3 residues: CASSPKGGARNGETQYF. Here the CDR3 DNA reads TGTGCCAGCAGCCCGAAAGGGGGGGCTAGGAATGGAGAGACCCAGTACTTC.

This CDR3 reads CASSKQGLAGDEQYV. The CDR3, as DNA: TGTGCCAGCAGCAAGCAGGGACTAGCGGGGGACGAGCAGTACGTC. The chain has TRBV7-2 and TRBJ2-7; TRBD2 agrees at 14 bases. Germline V lookup: CDR1 SGHTA, CDR2 FQGNSA. There are 15 residues in the CDR3. V trimming: 5 bases; J trimming: 5 bases; junction bases outside the gene matches: 5.

The chain couples TRBV13 to TRBJ1-1; D gene uncertain. Between the trimmed V and J ends, which lost 0 bases and 13 bases, there was a span of 15 bases. The CDR3 length is 13 residues. Per germline, CDR1 PRHDT and CDR2 FYEKMQ (reference sequence). The CDR3 region is CASSLGMGNTGFF. The CDR3 DNA follows: TGTGCCAGCAGCTTAGGCATGGGTAATACGGGTTTCTTT.

The rearrangement uses TRBV5-1 and TRBJ2-6; weak D call: TRBD1 (5 bases). The CDR3 sequence is 15 residues long. Trimming stripped 0 bases from V and 4 bases from J, with 8 bases between. The germline V gene has CDR1 SGHRS and CDR2 YFSETQ. CDR3 sequence: CASSLVRAGANVLTF. The DNA for the CDR3 is TGCGCCAGCAGCTTGGTCAGGGCCGGGGCCAACGTCCTGACTTTC.

This clone was observed a handful of times. The CDR3 bases are TGTGCCAGCAGTCAACACAGGGATAATGAAAAACTGTTTTTT. Encoded protein: CASSQHRDNEKLFF. The chain has TRBV6-6 and TRBJ1-4, with D perhaps matching TRBD1 (6 bases). Trimming pared 5 bases from V and 4 bases from J, leaving 11 bases between. CDR1 is MNHNY and CDR2 is SVGAGI in the germline V gene (reference sequence). This CDR3 region has 14 residues.

The chain recombines TRBV4-2 with TRBJ1-2; maybe TRBD1 (6 bases). With 4 bases removed from V and 3 bases from J, the gap between germline ends came to 6 bases. The CDR3 contains 12 residues. Germline CDR1 is LGHNA and CDR2 is YNFKEQ. CDR3 protein: CASSPGDYGYTF. In DNA, the CDR3 is TGTGCCAGCAGCCCAGGGGACTATGGCTACACCTTC.

The chain is built from TRBV5-1 and TRBJ2-5; 7 positions match TRBD1. V shed 4 bases and J 5 bases; nucleotides not matched to a gene: 5. Germline-derived CDR1 and CDR2 are SGHRS and YFSETQ. This CDR3 is built from 13 residues. The CDR3: CASSPTGVETQYF. CDR3 DNA: TGCGCCAGCAGCCCAACAGGGGTGGAGACCCAGTACTTC.

The chain joins TRBV5-1 to TRBJ2-5, with D uncertain. From germline, CDR1 is SGHRS and CDR2 YFSETQ. The V and J ends lost 0 bases and 4 bases respectively, with 10 bases between them. This CDR3 is built from 14 residues. CDR3: CASSLAGSGETQYF. Here the CDR3 DNA reads TGCGCCAGCAGCTTGGCCGGATCGGGAGAGACCCAGTACTTC. The variable domain in full, with the rest retrieved from reference TRBV5-1 and TRBJ2-5, is KAGVTQTPRYLIKTRGQQVTLSCSPISGHRSVSWYQQTPGQGLQFLFEYFSETQRNKGNFPGRFSGRQFSNSRSEMNVSTLELGDSALYLCASSLAGSGETQYFGPGTRLLVL.

The genes are TRBV4-1 and TRBJ1-4; D is undetermined. This CDR3 has 16 residues. The V gene's germline CDR1 is MGHRA and CDR2 YSYEKL. The germline V and J ends were trimmed by 6 bases and 2 bases, with 16 bases remaining between them. CDR3 sequence: CASRMRDGLTNEKLFF. CDR3 sequence (DNA): TGCGCCAGCAGGATGAGAGACGGGTTGACTAATGAAAAACTGTTTTTT.

This chain links TRBV30 with TRBJ1-1; the D gene is possibly TRBD1 (5 bases). The V and J ends lost 2 bases and 0 bases respectively, with 10 bases between them. Germline assignment: CDR1 GTSNPN and CDR2 SVGIG (reference sequence). The CDR3 runs 14 residues. CDR3 coding DNA: TGTGCCTGGAGTCCTATGGGGCTGAACACTGAAGCTTTCTTT. This codes for CAWSPMGLNTEAFF.

The chain joins TRBV5-1 to TRBJ2-1; perhaps TRBD1 as D (6 bases). Trimming cost V 4 bases and J 2 bases, with 13 bases left between them. From germline, CDR1 is SGHRS and CDR2 YFSETQ. CDR3 length equals 15 residues. Written as DNA, the CDR3 is TGCGCCAGCAGCCTAAACAGGGCAACCTACAATGAGCAGTTCTTC. It translates to CASSLNRATYNEQFF.